This TCR beta chain was sequenced for a study of cytomegalovirus exposure and HLA in healthy donors. Study observations and caveats: Cytomegalovirus-associated status was assigned to fewer than 200 TCR beta chains.

Generated by immunoSEQ multiplex PCR, the TCRdb table keeps only in-frame clones and is missing some. The table records about 70,000 clones, about 94% of them present only once. Turning to this clone: Its antigen is unknown.

The CDR3 is 12 residues long. Germline trimming cut 6 bases from V and 3 bases from J; bases unmatched to any gene: 5. Germline CDR1 reads SQVTM; CDR2 reads ANQGSEA. The donors were members of the validation cohort, which comprised 120 subjects and was separate from the first cohort of 670 or so subjects. The chain couples TRBV29-1 to TRBJ2-7; 7 bases agree with TRBD1. The specimen was PBMCs. The sequence came from a man between 18 and 35 years old in good health and CMV-seropositive. In nucleotides, the CDR3 is TGCAGCGTACAGGACAGGCACTACGAGCAGTACTTC. The encoded protein is CSVQDRHYEQYF.